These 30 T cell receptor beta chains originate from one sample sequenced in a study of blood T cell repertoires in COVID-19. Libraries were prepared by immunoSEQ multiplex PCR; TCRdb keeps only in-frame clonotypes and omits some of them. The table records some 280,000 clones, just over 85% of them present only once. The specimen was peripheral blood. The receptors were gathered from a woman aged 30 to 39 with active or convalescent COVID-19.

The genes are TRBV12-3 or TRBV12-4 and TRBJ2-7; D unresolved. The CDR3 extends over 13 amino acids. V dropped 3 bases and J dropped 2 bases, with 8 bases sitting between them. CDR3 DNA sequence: TGTGCCAGCAGTTTCCAGCAGGCCTACGAGCAGTACTTC. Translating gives CASSFQQAYEQYF.

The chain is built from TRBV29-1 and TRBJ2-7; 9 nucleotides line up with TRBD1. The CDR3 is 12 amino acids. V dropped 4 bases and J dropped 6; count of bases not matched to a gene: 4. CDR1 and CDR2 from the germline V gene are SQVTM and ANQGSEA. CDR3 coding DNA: TGCAGCGTTGGGACAGGGGTGAGCGAGCAGTACTTC. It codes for CSVGTGVSEQYF.

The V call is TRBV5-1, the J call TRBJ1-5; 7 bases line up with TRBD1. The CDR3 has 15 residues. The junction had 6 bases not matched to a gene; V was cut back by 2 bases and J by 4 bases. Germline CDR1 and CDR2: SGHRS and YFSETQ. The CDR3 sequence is CASSLAGGVNQPQHF. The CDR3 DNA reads TGCGCCAGCAGCTTAGCAGGGGGTGTAAATCAGCCCCAGCATTTT.

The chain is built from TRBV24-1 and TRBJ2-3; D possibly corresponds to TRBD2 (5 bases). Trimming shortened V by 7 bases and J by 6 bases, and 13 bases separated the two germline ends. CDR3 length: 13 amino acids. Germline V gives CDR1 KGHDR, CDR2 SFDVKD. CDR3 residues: CATSGKAQDTQYF. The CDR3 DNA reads TGTGCCACCAGCGGGAAGGCCCAGGATACGCAGTATTTT.

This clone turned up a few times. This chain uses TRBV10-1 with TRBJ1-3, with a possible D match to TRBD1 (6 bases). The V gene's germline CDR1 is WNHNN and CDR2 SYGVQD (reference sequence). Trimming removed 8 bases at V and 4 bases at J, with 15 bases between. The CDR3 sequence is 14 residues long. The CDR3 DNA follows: TGCGCCAGCGGAGCCGGGACAACAGGAAACACCATATATTTT. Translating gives CASGAGTTGNTIYF.

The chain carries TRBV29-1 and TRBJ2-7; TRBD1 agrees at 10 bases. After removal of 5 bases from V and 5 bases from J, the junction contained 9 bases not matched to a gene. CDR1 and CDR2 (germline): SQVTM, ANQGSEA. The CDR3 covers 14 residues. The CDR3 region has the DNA TGCAGCGTTACGACAGGGGGCGCCTTGGACGAGCAGTACTTC. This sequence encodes CSVTTGGALDEQYF.

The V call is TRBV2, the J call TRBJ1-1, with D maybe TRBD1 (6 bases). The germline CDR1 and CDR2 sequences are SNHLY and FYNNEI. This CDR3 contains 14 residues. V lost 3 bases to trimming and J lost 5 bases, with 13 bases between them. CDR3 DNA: TGTGCCAGCAGTGACGGACAGACAGAAACTGAAGCTTTCTTT. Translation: CASSDGQTETEAFF.

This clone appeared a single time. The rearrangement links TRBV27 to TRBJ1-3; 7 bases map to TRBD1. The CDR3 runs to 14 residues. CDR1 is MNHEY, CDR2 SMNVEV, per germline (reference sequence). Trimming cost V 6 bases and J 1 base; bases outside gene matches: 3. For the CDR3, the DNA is TGTGCCAGCAGGCAGACAGGGTCTGGAAACACCATATATTTT. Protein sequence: CASRQTGSGNTIYF.

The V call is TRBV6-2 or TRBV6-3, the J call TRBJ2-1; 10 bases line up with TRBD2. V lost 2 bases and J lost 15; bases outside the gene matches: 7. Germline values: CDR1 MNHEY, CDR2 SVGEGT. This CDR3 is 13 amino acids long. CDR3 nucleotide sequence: TGTGCCAGCAGTTACCTGAGTAGCGGGGGGCCGTTCTTC. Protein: CASSYLSSGGPFF.

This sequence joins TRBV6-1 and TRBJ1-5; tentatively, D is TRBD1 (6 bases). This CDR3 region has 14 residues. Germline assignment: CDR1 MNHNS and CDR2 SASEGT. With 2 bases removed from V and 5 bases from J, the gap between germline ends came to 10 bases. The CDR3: CASSENRVYQPQHF. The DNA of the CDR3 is TGTGCCAGCAGTGAAAACAGGGTGTATCAGCCCCAGCATTTT.

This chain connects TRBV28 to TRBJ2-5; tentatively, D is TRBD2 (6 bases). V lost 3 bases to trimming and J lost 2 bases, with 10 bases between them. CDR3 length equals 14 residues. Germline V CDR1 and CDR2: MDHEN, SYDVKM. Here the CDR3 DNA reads TGTGCCAGCAGTTTGTCGGCGGGGCAAGAGACCCAGTACTTC. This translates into CASSLSAGQETQYF.

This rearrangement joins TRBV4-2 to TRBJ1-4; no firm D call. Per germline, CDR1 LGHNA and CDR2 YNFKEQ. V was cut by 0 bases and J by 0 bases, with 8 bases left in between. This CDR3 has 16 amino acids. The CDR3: CASSQDQSSTNEKLFF. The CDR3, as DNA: TGTGCCAGCAGCCAAGATCAGTCCTCAACTAATGAAAAACTGTTTTTT.

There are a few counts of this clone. DNA of the CDR3: TGTGCCAGCAGCTTTGGTAGCGGGGGAGAATACGAGCAGTACTTC. As protein: CASSFGSGGEYEQYF. This chain uses TRBV7-3 with TRBJ2-7; 9 bases align to TRBD2. J gave up 4 bases and V 3 bases, and 7 bases lay outside the gene matches. The CDR3 loop spans 15 amino acids. The germline CDR1 and CDR2 sequences are SGHTA and FQGTGA.

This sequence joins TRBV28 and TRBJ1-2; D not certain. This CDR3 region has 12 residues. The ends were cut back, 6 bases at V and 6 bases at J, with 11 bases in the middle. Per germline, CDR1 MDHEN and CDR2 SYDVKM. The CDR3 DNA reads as TGTGCCAGCAGCCATACGGTACATGGCTACACCTTC. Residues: CASSHTVHGYTF.

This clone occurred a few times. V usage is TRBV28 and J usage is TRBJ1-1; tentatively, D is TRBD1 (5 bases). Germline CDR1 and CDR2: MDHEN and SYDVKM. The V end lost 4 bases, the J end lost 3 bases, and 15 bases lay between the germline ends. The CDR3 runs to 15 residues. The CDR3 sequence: CASSSWGVGDTEAFF. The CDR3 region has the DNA TGTGCCAGCAGTTCTTGGGGGGTAGGGGACACTGAAGCTTTCTTT.

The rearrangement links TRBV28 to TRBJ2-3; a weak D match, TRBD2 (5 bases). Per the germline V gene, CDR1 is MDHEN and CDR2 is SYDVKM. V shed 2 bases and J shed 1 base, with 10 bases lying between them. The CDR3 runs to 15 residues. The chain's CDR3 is CASSLRLGGTDTQYF. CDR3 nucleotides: TGTGCCAGCAGTTTACGCTTGGGAGGCACAGATACGCAGTATTTT.

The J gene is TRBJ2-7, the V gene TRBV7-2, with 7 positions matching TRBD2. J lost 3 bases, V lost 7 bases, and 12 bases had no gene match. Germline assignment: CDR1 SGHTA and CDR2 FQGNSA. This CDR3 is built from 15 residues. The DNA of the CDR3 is TGTGCCAGCACAGACCCTTGGGGGGGTGTCTACGAGCAGTACTTC. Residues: CASTDPWGGVYEQYF.

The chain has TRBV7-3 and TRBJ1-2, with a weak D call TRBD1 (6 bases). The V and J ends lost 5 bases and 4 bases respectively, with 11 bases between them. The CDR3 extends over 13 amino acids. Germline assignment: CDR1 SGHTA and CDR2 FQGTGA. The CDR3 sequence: CASSPGQSYGYTF. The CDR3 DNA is TGTGCCAGCAGCCCCGGACAGAGCTATGGCTACACCTTC.

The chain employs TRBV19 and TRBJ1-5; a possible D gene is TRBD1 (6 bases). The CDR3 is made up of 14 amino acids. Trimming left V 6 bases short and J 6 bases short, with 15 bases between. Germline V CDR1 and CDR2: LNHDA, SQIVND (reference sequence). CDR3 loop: CASSLYRVGQPQHF. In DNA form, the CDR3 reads TGTGCCAGTAGCCTTTACAGGGTGGGTCAGCCCCAGCATTTT.

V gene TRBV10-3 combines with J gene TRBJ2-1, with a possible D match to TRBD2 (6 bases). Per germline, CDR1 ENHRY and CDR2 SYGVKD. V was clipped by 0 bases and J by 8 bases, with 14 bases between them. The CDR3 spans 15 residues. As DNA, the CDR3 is TGTGCCATCAGTGAGTCAGGCAGGTGGGGGGATGAGCAGTTCTTC. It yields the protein CAISESGRWGDEQFF.

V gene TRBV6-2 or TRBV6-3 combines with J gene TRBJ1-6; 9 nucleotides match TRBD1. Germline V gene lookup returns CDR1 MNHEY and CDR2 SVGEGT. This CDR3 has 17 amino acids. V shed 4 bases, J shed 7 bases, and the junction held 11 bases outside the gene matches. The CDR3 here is CASSSLRDRVFNSPLHF. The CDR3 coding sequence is TGTGCCAGCAGTTCCCTCCGGGACAGGGTTTTCAATTCACCCCTCCACTTT.

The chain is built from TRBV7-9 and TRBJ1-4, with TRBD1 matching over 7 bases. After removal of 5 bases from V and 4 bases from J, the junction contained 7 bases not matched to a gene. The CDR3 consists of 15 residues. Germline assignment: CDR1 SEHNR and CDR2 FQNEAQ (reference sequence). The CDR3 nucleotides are TGTGCCAGCAGCCCCGCAGGGGGTAATAATGAAAAACTGTTTTTT. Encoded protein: CASSPAGGNNEKLFF. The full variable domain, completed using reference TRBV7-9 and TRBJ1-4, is DTGVSQNPRHKITKRGQNVTFRCDPISEHNRLYWYRQTLGQGPEFLTYFQNEAQLEKSRLLSDRFSAERPKGSFSTLEIQRTEQGDSAMYLCASSPAGGNNEKLFFGSGTQLSVL.

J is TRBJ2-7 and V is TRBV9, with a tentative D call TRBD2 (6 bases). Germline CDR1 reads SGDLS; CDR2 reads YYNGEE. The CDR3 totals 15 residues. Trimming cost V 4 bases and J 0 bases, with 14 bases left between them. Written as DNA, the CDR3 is TGTGCCAGCAGCACGGGGGATTCGAGCTCCTACGAGCAGTACTTC. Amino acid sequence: CASSTGDSSSYEQYF.

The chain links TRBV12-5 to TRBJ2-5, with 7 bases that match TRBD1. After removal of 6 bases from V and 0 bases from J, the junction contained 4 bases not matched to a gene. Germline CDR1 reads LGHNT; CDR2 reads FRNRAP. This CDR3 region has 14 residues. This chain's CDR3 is CASGPDRDQETQYF. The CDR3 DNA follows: TGTGCTAGTGGCCCCGACAGGGACCAAGAGACCCAGTACTTC.

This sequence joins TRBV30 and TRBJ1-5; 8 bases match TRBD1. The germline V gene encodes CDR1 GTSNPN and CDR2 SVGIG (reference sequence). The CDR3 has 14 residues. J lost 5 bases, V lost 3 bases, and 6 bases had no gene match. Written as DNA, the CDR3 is TGTGCCTGGAGCCGGGACAGGTACTATCAGCCCCAGCATTTT. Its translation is CAWSRDRYYQPQHF.

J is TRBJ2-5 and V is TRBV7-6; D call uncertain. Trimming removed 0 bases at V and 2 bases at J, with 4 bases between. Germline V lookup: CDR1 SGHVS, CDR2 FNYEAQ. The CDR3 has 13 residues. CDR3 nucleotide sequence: TGTGCCAGCAGCTTAGCACGGCAAGAGACCCAGTACTTC. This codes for CASSLARQETQYF.

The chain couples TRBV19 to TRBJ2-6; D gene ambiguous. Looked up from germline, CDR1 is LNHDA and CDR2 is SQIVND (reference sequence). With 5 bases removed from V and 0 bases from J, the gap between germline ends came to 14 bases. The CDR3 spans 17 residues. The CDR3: CASSLQVKSSGANVLTF. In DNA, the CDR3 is TGTGCCAGTAGTCTCCAGGTTAAGAGCTCTGGGGCCAACGTCCTGACTTTC.

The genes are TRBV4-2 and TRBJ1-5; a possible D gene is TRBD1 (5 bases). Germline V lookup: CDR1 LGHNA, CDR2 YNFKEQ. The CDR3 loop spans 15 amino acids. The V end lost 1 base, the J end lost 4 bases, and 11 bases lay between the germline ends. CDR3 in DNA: TGTGCCAGCAGCCAAGCTTGGGGCGGTAATCAGCCCCAGCATTTT. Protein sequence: CASSQAWGGNQPQHF.

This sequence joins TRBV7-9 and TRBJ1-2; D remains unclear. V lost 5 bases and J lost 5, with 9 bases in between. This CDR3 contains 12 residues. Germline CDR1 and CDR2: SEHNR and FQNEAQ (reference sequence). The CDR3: CASSPTEYGYTF. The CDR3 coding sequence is TGTGCCAGCAGCCCGACGGAGTATGGCTACACCTTC.

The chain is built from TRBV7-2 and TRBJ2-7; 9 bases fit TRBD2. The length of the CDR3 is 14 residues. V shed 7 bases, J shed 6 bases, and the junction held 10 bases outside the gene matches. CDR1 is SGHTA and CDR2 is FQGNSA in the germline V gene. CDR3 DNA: TGTGCCAGCACCCCCCCCGCGGGGGGGCTCGAGCAGTACTTC. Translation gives CASTPPAGGLEQYF. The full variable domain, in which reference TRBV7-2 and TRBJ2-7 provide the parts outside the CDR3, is GAGVSQSPSNKVTEKGKDVELRCDPISGHTALYWYRQSLGQGLEFLIYFQGNSAPDKSGLPSDRFSAERTGGSVSTLTIQRTQQEDSAVYLCASTPPAGGLEQYFGPGTRLTVT.